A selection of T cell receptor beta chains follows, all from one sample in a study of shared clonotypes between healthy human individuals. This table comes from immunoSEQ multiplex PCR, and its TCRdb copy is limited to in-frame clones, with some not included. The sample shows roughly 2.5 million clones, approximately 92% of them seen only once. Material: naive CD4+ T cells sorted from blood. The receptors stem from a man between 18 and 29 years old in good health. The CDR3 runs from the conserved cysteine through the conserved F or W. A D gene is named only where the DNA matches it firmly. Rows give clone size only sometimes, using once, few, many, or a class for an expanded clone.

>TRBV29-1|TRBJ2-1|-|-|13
TGCAGCGTGAGACAGGGAGGTAACAATGAGCAGTTCTTC
CSVRQGGNNEQFF
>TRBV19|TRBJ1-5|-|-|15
TGTGCCAGTACCCTACTGGGGCAGGGGCATCAGCCCCAGCATTTT
CASTLLGQGHQPQHF
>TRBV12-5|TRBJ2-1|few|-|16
TGTGCTAGTGGTTTGGGCGATGTAGGGCGAAGGGATGAGCAGTTCTTC
CASGLGDVGRRDEQFF
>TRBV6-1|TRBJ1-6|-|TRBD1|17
TGTGCCAGCAGTGTTTCGAATAAGACAGGGGGAGTTTCACCCCTCCACTTT
CASSVSNKTGGVSPLHF
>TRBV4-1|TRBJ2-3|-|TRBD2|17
TGCGCCAGCAGCCAAGGACGGGGGGTGGGTAGCACAGATACGCAGTATTTT
CASSQGRGVGSTDTQYF
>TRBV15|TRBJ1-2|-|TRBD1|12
TGTGCCACCAGCAGAGGGGACAGGGGCTACACCTTC
CATSRGDRGYTF
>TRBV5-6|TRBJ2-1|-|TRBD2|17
TGTGCCAGCAGCAACCCACTCGGGCTAGCGGGAGGTGTTGAGCAGTTCTTC
CASSNPLGLAGGVEQFF
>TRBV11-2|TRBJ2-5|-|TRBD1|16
TGTGCCAGCAGCTTAGTTCCAGGGGGCGCTTATGAGACCCAGTACTTC
CASSLVPGGAYETQYF
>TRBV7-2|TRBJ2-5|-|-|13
TGTGCCAGCAGCTTAGTAGGGGGTGAGACCCAGTACTTC
CASSLVGGETQYF
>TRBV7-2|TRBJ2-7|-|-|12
TGTGCCAGCAGCCTTTCCCACTACGAGCAGTACTTC
CASSLSHYEQYF
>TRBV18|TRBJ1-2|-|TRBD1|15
TGTGCCAGCTCACCCGAAGGGACAGGGCTCGCTGGCTACACCTTC
CASSPEGTGLAGYTF
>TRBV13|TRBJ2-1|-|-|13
TGTGCCAGCAGCCAGGATACGTACAATGAGCAGTTCTTC
CASSQDTYNEQFF
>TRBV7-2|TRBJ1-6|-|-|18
TGTGCCAGCAGCTTAGGGGGACGGATACTCTCCTGGAATTCACCCCTCCACTTT
CASSLGGRILSWNSPLHF
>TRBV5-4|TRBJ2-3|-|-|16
TGTGCCAGCAGCTTGACGGCGGGGGCTAGCACAGATACGCAGTATTTT
CASSLTAGASTDTQYF
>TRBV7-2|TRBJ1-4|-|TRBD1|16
TGTGCCAGCAGCTGGGACAGGGGGGCCACTAATGAAAAACTGTTTTTT
CASSWDRGATNEKLFF
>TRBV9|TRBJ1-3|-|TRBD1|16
TGTGCCAGCAGCGCAGGTTCCGGGACAGGCGGAAACACCATATATTTT
CASSAGSGTGGNTIYF
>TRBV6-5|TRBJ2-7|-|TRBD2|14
TGTGCCAGCAGTTATGCGGGGGGTCCCTACGAGCAGTACTTC
CASSYAGGPYEQYF
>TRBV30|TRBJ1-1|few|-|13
TGTGCCTGGAGTGTATACAGGGAGGAAAGAGCTTTCTTT
CAWSVYREERAFF
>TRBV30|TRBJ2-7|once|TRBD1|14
TGTGCCTGGAGTGTCGGGACAGGGGCCTACGAGCAGTACTTC
CAWSVGTGAYEQYF
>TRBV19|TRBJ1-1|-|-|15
TGTGCCAGTACCCTGATGGTTTCCTCGAACACTGAAGCTTTCTTT
CASTLMVSSNTEAFF
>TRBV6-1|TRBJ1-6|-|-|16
TGTGCCATCAGTGAGTCGAATAAGGGGACGGATTCACCCCTCCACTTT
CAISESNKGTDSPLHF
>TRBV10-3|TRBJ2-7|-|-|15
TGTGCCATCAGTGAGTCCGCGACAGGAACCTACGAGCAGTACTTC
CAISESATGTYEQYF
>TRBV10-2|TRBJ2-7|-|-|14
TGCGCCAGCAGTGGGCAGGGGGGTATTGGCGAGCAGTACTTC
CASSGQGGIGEQYF
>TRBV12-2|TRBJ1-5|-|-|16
TGTGCAAGTCGCTTAGCGAACCATCAGGGAAATCAGCCCCAGCATTTT
CASRLANHQGNQPQHF
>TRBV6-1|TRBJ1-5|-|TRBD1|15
TGTGCCAGCAGGGTGGACAGGGGGAACAATCAGCCCCAGCATTTT
CASRVDRGNNQPQHF
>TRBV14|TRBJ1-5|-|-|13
TGTGCCAGCAGCCAAGCCTCAGACGGGCCCCAGCATTTT
CASSQASDGPQHF
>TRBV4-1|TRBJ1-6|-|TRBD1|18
TGCGCCAGCAGCCAACTTGTCACAGGGGGCAGCTATAATTCACCCCTCCACTTT
CASSQLVTGGSYNSPLHF
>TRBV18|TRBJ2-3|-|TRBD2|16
TGTGCCAGCTCACCAATTGGCGGGGGGGGCACAGATACGCAGTATTTT
CASSPIGGGGTDTQYF
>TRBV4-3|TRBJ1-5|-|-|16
TGCGCCAGCAGCCAAGAGAAGGGATATAGCAATCAGCCCCAGCATTTT
CASSQEKGYSNQPQHF
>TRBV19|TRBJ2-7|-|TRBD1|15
TGTGCCAGTAGCGGGCCGGGACAGGGGTCTAGCGAGCAGTACTTC
CASSGPGQGSSEQYF
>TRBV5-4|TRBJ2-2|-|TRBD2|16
TGTGCCAGCAGCCCAGCGGGAGGGCAGATCACCGGGGAGCTGTTTTTT
CASSPAGGQITGELFF
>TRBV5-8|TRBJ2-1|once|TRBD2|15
TGTGCCAGCAGCCAGCGGGGCGCCTCCTACAATGAGCAGTTCTTC
CASSQRGASYNEQFF
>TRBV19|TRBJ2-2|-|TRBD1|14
TGTGCCAGTAGTGCGGACAGGGTTCCCGGGGAGCTGTTTTTT
CASSADRVPGELFF
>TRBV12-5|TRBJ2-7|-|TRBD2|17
TGTGCTAGTGGTGCTCATGGGACTAGCGGCTTCTCCTACGAGCAGTACTTC
CASGAHGTSGFSYEQYF
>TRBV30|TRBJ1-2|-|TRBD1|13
TGTGCCTGTAATGTCAGGGGGCGCGTTGGCTACACCTTC
CACNVRGRVGYTF
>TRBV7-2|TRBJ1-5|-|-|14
TGTGCCAGCAGCTTAGATTACCTAAATCAGCCCCAGCATTTT
CASSLDYLNQPQHF
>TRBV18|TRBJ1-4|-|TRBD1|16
TGTGCCAGCTCATCAGGACAGGAAGGAGCTAATGAAAAACTGTTTTTT
CASSSGQEGANEKLFF
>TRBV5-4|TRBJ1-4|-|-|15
TGTGCCAGCAGCTTAACGGGACGGACCGATGAAAAACTGTTTTTT
CASSLTGRTDEKLFF
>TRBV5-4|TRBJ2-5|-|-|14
TGTGCCAGCAGCTTCGCAGGGGTGGGGGAGACCCAGTACTTC
CASSFAGVGETQYF
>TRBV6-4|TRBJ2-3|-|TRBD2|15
TGTGCCAGCAGACTAGCGCAAATTAGCACAGATACGCAGTATTTT
CASRLAQISTDTQYF
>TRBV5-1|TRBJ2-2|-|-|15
TGCGCCAGCAGCTTGTCGGTTGGGGCCACCGGGGAGCTGTTTTTT
CASSLSVGATGELFF
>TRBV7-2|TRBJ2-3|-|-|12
TGTGCCAGCAGTCCTATTCTGGGTACGCAGTATTTT
CASSPILGTQYF
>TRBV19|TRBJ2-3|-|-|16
TGTGCCAGTAGTATAGATTTCGGGAGAGGAACAGATACGCAGTATTTT
CASSIDFGRGTDTQYF
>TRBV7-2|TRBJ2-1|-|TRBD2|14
TGTGCCAGCAGCCCTAGCGGGAGGGGGAATGAGCAGTTCTTC
CASSPSGRGNEQFF
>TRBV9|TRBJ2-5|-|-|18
TGTGCCAGCAGCGTAGACGGTTCAGCGGTGGGCCGGGGGCAGACCCAGTACTTC
CASSVDGSAVGRGQTQYF
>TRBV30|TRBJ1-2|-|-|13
TGTGCCTGGAGTGCAGGGAGTAACTATGGCTACACCTTC
CAWSAGSNYGYTF
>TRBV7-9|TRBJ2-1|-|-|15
TGTGCCAGCAGCTCGAGAGGGGCGGCAGTCGATGAGCAGTTCTTC
CASSSRGAAVDEQFF
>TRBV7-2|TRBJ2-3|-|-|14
TGTGCCAGCAGCCGTGGGCCCAGCACAGATACGCAGTATTTT
CASSRGPSTDTQYF
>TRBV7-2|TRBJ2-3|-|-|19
TGTGCCAGCAGCCCGATGGCCCTCGGGCTAGGCCAACGCACAGATACGCAGTATTTT
CASSPMALGLGQRTDTQYF
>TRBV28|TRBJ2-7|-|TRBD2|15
TGTGCCAGCAGTTCGGGACTAGCGGGGGGGTACGAGCAGTACTTC
CASSSGLAGGYEQYF
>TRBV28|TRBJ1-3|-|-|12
TGTGCCATCGCGAACTCTGGAAACACCATATATTTT
CAIANSGNTIYF
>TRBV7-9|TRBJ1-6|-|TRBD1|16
TGTGCCAGCAGCTTAGTTGGACAGGGAACGAATTCACCCCTCCACTTT
CASSLVGQGTNSPLHF
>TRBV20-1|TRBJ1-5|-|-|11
TGCAGTGCTCTACAGGGTGGGCCCCAGCATTTT
CSALQGGPQHF
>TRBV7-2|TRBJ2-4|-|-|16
TGTGCCAGCAGCGTCCGACAGGGACTGAACAAAAACATTCAGTACTTC
CASSVRQGLNKNIQYF
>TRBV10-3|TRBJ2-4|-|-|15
TGTGCCATCAGTGGAACAGTGGGGGCCAAAAACATTCAGTACTTC
CAISGTVGAKNIQYF
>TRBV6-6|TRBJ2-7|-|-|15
TGTGCCAGCAGCCTACCCCCGTATCTCACCTACGAGCAGTACTTC
CASSLPPYLTYEQYF
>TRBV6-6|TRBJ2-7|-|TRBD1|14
TGTGCCAGCAGTTCCTCGGGACAGGGCTACGAGCAGTACTTC
CASSSSGQGYEQYF